This T cell receptor beta chain comes out of a study of control samples from healthy donors and cancer patients. Produced via immunoSEQ multiplex PCR; TCRdb's table is partial and in-frame only. The table lists about 90,000 clones, just over 90% of them singletons. Germline CDR1 MDHEN, CDR2 SYDVKM. CDR3 length: 11 residues. The ends were cut back, 1 base at V and 4 bases at J, with 1 base in the middle. This receptor was obtained from a woman aged 30 to 39 in good health. The genes are TRBV28 and TRBJ1-1, with D hard to call. The specimen was blood. This chain's CDR3 is CASSLSTEAFF. As DNA, the CDR3 is TGTGCCAGCAGTTTATCCACTGAAGCTTTCTTT.